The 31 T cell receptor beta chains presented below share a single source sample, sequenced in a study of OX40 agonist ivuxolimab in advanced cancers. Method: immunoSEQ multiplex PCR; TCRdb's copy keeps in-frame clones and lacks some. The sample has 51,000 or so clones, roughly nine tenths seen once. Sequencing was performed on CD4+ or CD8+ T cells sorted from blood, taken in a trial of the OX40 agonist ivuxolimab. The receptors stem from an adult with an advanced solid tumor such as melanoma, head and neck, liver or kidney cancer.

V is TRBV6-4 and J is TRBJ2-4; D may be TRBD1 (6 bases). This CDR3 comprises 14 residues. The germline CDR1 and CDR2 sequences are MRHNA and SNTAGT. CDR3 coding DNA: TGTGCACGACGGAGGCAGGGGGCCAAAAACATTCAGTACTTC. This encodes CARRRQGAKNIQYF.

The CDR3 DNA reads TGTGCCAGCAGCCACCGGGACACCATGTTTTATGGCTACACCTTC. Translation: CASSHRDTMFYGYTF. The J gene is TRBJ1-2, the V gene TRBV7-9; D possibly corresponds to TRBD1 (6 bases). V dropped 5 bases and J dropped 5 bases, with 18 bases sitting between them. This CDR3 comprises 15 residues. Germline values: CDR1 SEHNR, CDR2 FQNEAQ (reference sequence).

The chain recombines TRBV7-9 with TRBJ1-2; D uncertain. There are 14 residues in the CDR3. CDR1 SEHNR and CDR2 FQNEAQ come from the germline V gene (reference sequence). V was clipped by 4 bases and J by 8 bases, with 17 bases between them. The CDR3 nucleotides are TGTGCCAGCAGCTCCTTTTTGGACGGCATAGGCTACACCTTC. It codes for CASSSFLDGIGYTF.

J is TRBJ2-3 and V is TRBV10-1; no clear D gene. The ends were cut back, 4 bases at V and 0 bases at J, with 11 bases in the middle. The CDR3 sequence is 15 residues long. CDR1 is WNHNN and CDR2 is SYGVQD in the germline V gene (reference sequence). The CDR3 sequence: CASSASDASTDTQYF. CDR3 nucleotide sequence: TGCGCCAGCAGTGCCTCCGACGCTAGCACAGATACGCAGTATTTT.

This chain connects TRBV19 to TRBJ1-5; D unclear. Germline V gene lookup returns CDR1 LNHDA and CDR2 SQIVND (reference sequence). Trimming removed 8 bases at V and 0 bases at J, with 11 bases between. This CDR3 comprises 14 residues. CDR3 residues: CASDKDYSNQPQHF. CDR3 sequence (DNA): TGTGCCAGTGATAAGGATTATAGCAATCAGCCCCAGCATTTT.

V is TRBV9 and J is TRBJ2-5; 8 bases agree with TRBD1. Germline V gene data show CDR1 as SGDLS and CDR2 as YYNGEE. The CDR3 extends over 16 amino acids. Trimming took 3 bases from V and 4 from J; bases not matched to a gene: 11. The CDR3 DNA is TGTGCCAGCAGCGCACGATCCGGGACAGGCGGAGAGACCCAGTACTTC. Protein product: CASSARSGTGGETQYF. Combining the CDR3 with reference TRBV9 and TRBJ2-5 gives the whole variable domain DSGVTQTPKHLITATGQRVTLRCSPRSGDLSVYWYQQSLDQGLQFLIQYYNGEERAKGNILERFSAQQFPDLHSELNLSSLELGDSALYFCASSARSGTGGETQYFGPGTRLLVL.

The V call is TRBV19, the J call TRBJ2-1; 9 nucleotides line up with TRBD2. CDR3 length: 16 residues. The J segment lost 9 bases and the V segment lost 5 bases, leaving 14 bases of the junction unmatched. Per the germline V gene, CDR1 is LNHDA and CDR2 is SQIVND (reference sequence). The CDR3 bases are TGTGCCAGTAGTGGGACTGCGCGGGGGGGCCGTGGTGAGCAGTTCTTC. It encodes CASSGTARGGRGEQFF.

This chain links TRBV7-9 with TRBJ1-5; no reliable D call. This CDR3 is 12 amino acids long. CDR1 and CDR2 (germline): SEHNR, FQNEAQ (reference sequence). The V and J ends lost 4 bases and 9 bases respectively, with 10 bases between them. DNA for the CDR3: TGTGCCAGCAGCTCCGCGGGCGGGCCCCAGCATTTT. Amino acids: CASSSAGGPQHF.

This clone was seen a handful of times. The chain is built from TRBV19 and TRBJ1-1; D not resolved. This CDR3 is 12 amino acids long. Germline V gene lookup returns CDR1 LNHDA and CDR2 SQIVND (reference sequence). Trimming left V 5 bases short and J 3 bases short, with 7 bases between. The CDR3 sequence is CASSPWDTEAFF. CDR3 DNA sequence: TGTGCCAGTAGTCCATGGGACACTGAAGCTTTCTTT.

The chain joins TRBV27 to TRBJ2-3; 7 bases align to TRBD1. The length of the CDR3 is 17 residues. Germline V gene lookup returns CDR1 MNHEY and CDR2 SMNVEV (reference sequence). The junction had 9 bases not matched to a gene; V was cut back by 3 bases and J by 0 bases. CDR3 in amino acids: CASSFKGDRASTDTQYF. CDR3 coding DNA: TGTGCCAGCAGTTTCAAGGGCGACAGGGCTAGCACAGATACGCAGTATTTT.

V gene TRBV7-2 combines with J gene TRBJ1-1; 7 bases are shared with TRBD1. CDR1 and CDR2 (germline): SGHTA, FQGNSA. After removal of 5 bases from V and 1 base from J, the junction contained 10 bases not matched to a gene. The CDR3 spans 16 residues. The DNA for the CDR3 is TGTGCCAGCAGCCGTCATTACAGGGGCGAGAACACTGAAGCTTTCTTT. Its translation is CASSRHYRGENTEAFF.

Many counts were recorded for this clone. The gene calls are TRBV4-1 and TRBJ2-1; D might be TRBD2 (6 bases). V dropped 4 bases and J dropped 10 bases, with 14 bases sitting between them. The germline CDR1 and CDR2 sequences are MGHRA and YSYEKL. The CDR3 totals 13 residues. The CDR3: CASSPGLAGEQFF. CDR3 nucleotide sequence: TGCGCCAGCAGCCCAGGACTGGCGGGGGAGCAGTTCTTC.

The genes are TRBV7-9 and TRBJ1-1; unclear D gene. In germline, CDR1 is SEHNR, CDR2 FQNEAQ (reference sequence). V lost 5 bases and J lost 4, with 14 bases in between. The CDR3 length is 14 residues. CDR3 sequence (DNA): TGTGCCAGCAGCCCGACCCCCGAGGGCACTGAAGCTTTCTTT. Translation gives CASSPTPEGTEAFF.

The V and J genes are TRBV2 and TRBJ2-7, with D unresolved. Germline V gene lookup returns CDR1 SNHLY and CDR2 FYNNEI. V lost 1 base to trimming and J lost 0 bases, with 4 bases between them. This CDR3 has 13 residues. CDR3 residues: CASSEGHSYEQYF. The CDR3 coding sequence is TGTGCCAGCAGTGAAGGCCACTCCTACGAGCAGTACTTC.

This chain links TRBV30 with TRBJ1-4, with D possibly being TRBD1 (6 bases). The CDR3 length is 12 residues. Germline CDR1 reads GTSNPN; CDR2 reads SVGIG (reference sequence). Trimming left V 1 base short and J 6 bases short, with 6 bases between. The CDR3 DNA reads TGTGCCTGGAGTGAGGGGGATGAAAAACTGTTTTTT. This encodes CAWSEGDEKLFF. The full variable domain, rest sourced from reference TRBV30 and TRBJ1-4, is SQTIHQWPATLVQPVGSPLSLECTVEGTSNPNLYWYRQAAGRGLQLLFYSVGIGQISSEVPQNLSASRPQDRQFILSSKKLLLSDSGFYLCAWSEGDEKLFFGSGTQLSVL.

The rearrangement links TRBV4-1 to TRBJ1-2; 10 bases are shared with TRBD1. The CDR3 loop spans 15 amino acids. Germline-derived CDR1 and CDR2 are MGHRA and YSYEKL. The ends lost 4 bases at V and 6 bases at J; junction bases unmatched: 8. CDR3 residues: CASSPAGDRGDGYTF. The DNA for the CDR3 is TGCGCCAGCAGCCCGGCCGGGGACAGGGGAGATGGCTACACCTTC.

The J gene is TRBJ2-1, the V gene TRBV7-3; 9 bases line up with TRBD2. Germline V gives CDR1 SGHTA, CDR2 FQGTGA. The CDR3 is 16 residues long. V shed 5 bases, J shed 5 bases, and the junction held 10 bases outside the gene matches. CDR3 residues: CASSPPASGTHNEQFF. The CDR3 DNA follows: TGTGCCAGCAGCCCACCAGCTAGCGGGACCCACAATGAGCAGTTCTTC.

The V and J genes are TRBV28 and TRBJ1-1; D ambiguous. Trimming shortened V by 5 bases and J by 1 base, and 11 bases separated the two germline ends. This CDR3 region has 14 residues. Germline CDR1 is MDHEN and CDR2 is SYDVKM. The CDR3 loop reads CASSGLDPNTEAFF. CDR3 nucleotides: TGTGCCAGCAGTGGCTTGGATCCGAACACTGAAGCTTTCTTT.

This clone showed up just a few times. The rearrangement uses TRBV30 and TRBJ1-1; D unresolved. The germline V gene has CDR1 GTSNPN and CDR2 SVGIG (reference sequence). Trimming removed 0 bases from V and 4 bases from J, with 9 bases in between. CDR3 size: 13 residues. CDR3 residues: CAWSVSFSTEAFF. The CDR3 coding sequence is TGTGCCTGGAGTGTTTCCTTCTCCACTGAAGCTTTCTTT.

CDR3 nucleotide sequence: TGTGCCAGCAGCCTCCACGACAGGGGGCTTACGGAGCCCCAGCATTTT. Its protein product is CASSLHDRGLTEPQHF. This chain joins TRBV2 and TRBJ1-5; 10 bases are shared with TRBD1. The V gene end was trimmed by 6 bases and the J gene end by 8 bases; junction bases not matched to a gene: 13. CDR1 and CDR2 from the germline V gene are SNHLY and FYNNEI. This CDR3 comprises 16 residues.

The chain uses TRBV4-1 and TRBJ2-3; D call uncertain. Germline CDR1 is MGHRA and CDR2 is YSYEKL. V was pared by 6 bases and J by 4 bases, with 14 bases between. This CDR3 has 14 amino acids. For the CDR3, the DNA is TGCGCCAGCAGAGATTTCGGGTTGGCAGATACGCAGTATTTT. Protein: CASRDFGLADTQYF.

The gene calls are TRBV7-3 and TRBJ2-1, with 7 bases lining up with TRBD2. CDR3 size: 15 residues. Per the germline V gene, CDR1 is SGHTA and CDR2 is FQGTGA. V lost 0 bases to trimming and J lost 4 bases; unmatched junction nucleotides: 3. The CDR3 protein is CASSLTAGPYNEQFF. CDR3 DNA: TGTGCCAGCAGCTTAACAGCGGGGCCGTACAATGAGCAGTTCTTC.

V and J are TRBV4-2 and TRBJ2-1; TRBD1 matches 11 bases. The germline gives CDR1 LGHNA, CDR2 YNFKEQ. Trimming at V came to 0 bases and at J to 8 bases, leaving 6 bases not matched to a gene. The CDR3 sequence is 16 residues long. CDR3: CASSQETGQGVYEQFF. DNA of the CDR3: TGTGCCAGCAGCCAAGAAACGGGACAGGGGGTCTATGAGCAGTTCTTC.

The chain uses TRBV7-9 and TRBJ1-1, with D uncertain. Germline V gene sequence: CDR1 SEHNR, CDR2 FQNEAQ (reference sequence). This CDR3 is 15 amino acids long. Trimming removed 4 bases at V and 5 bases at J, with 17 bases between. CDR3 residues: CASSSPGQLRTEAFF. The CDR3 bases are TGTGCCAGCAGCTCCCCTGGGCAATTAAGGACTGAAGCTTTCTTT.

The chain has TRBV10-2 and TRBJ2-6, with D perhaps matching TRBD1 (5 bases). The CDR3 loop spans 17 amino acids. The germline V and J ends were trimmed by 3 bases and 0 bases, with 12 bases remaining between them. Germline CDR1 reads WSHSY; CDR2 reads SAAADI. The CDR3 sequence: CASSDIQAISGANVLTF. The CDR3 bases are TGCGCCAGCAGTGACATACAGGCGATCTCTGGGGCCAACGTCCTGACTTTC.

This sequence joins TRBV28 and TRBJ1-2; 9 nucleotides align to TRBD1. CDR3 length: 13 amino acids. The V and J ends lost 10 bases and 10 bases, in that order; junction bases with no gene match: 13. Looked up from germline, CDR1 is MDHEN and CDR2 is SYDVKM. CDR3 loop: CATSLGTGNDYTF. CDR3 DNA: TGTGCCACCAGCCTAGGGACAGGGAACGACTACACCTTC.

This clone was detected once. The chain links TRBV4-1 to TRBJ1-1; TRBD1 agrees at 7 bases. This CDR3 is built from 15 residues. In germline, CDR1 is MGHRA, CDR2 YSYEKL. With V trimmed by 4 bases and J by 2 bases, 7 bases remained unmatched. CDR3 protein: CASSPGQDLNTEAFF. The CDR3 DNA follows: TGCGCCAGCAGCCCCGGACAGGACCTTAACACTGAAGCTTTCTTT.

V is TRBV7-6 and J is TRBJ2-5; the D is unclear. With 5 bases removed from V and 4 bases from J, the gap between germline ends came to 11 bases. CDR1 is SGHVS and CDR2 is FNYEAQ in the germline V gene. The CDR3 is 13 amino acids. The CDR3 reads CASSPPPGETQYF. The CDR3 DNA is TGTGCCAGCAGCCCTCCCCCTGGAGAGACCCAGTACTTC.

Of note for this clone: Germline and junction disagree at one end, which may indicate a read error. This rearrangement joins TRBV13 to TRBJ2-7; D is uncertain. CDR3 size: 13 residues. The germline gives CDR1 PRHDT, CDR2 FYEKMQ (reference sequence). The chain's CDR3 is CASSLGPSYEQYF. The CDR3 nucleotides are TGTGCCAGCAGCCTAGGCCCGTCCTACGAGCAGTACTTC. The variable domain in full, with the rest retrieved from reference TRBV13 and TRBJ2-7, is AAGVIQSPRHLIKEKRETATLKCYPIPRHDTVYWYQQGPGQDPQFLISFYEKMQSDKGSIPDRFSAQQFSDYHSELNMSSLELGDSALYFCASSLGPSYEQYFGPGTRLTVT.

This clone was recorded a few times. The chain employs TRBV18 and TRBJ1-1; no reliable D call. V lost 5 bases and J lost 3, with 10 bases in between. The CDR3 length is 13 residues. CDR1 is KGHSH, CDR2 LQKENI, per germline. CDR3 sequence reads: CASSRERYTEAFF. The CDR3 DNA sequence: TGTGCCAGCTCAAGGGAGAGGTACACTGAAGCTTTCTTT. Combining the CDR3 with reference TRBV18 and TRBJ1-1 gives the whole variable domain NAGVMQNPRHLVRRRGQEARLRCSPMKGHSHVYWYRQLPEEGLKFMVYLQKENIIDESGMPKERFSAEFPKEGPSILRIQQVVRGDSAAYFCASSRERYTEAFFGQGTRLTVV.

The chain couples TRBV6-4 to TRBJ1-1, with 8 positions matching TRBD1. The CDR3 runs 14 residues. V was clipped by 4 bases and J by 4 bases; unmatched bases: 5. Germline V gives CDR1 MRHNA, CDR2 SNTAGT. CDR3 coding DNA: TGTGCCAGCAGTGCAGGGGGCGCTAGCACTGAAGCTTTCTTT. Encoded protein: CASSAGGASTEAFF.